Sequencing of this T cell receptor beta chain was carried out in a study of T cell responses to AZD1222 COVID-19 vaccine. Study conclusions and caveats: Spike-specific TCR depth and breadth grew after two AZD1222 doses. Spike-wide coverage was observed for vaccine-associated CD4 TCRs, with dominant responses at 160-218 and 743-854. Epitopes outside B.1.351 and B.1.1.7 mutated regions reportedly drew nearly half of spike TCRs. Females outnumbered males among donors, who were mostly white British; clonal diversity was possibly underestimated.

Some clones are missing from TCRdb's copy, which holds only in-frame ones; the method was immunoSEQ multiplex PCR. The sample holds about 130,000 clones, 90% seen once. Germline lookup yields CDR1 MDHEN and CDR2 SYDVKM. The V end lost 6 bases, the J end lost 9 bases, and 9 bases lay between the germline ends. The CDR3 length is 11 residues. In the case of this clone: Its antigen is unidentified.

The V gene is TRBV28, the J gene TRBJ1-5, with a weak D call TRBD1 (5 bases). The source is an adult in good health. Source: peripheral blood, taken on day 0 of AZD1222 vaccination. The CDR3 is CASSPRGPQHF. The CDR3, as DNA: TGTGCCAGCAGCCCAAGGGGGCCCCAGCATTTT.